Below are 22 T cell receptor beta chains sequenced from a single sample in a study of response to subunit inactivated influenza vaccine. Using its own MiXCR run on the RT-PCR reads, TCRdb lists one record per CDR3 protein. The profile shows just over 300,000 distinct CDR3 sequences, roughly a fifth of them singletons. This specimen was PBMCs from blood, taken less than 22 months after vaccination. These receptors originate from a man aged 50-75 years who received an inactivated influenza vaccine.

This clonotype was counted only a few times. Germline and junction disagree at one end, which may indicate a read error. This sequence joins TRBV4-1 and TRBJ1-3; D is unclear. The CDR3 extends over 16 amino acids. Looked up from germline, CDR1 is MGHRA and CDR2 is YSYEKL. CDR3 amino acids: CASSPRYLGIGHTIYF. CDR3 bases: TGCGCCAGCAGTCCAAGATATTTGGGTATTGGACACACCATATATTTT.

The sample holds a few counts of this clonotype. The chain is built from TRBV12-3 or TRBV12-4 and TRBJ1-1; D is unresolved. CDR3 length: 14 residues. Trimming removed 6 bases from V and 1 base from J, with 12 bases in between. The CDR3 DNA reads TGTGCCAGCAGGCCGGGATTCAAGAACACTGAAGCTTTCTTT. Its protein product is CASRPGFKNTEAFF.

This chain joins TRBV19 and TRBJ1-5; D is unresolved. This CDR3 is 16 amino acids long. Trimming shortened V by 5 bases and J by 7 bases, and 21 bases separated the two germline ends. Germline V gene lookup returns CDR1 LNHDA and CDR2 SQIVND (reference sequence). In nucleotides, the CDR3 is TGTGCCAGTAGTCCCCTTGGCAGGAGAAGTGGGCAGCCCCAGCATTTT. Translating gives CASSPLGRRSGQPQHF. Drawing the rest from reference TRBV19 and TRBJ1-5, the complete variable domain is DGGITQSPKYLFRKEGQNVTLSCEQNLNHDAMYWYRQDPGQGLRLIYYSQIVNDFQKGDIAEGYSVSREKKESFPLTVTSAQKNPTAFYLCASSPLGRRSGQPQHFGDGTRLSIL.

The CDR3 DNA reads as TGTGCCAGTAATCACGGGCGGGGAAATGAAAAACTGTTTTTT. Its translation: CASNHGRGNEKLFF. The chain carries TRBV19 and TRBJ1-4; D not resolved. Germline V CDR1 and CDR2: LNHDA, SQIVND (reference sequence). Trimming shortened V by 7 bases and J by 5 bases, and 14 bases separated the two germline ends. This CDR3 region has 14 residues.

This clonotype has a handful of counts. This sequence joins TRBV7-2 and TRBJ2-3, with D possibly TRBD2 on 6 matching bases. V was clipped by 0 bases and J by 5 bases, with 12 bases between them. CDR3 length: 15 amino acids. The germline gives CDR1 SGHTA, CDR2 FQGNSA. The CDR3, as DNA: TGTGCCAGCAGCTTAGCGCGGGGCGGGATAGATACGCAGTATTTT. It yields the protein CASSLARGGIDTQYF.

This clonotype has only a few counts. This chain links TRBV6-6 with TRBJ2-7; TRBD2 might be the D (6 bases). CDR3 length: 12 residues. CDR1 is MNHNY and CDR2 is SVGAGI in the germline V gene (reference sequence). V lost 6 bases and J lost 3, with 9 bases in between. CDR3 coding DNA: TGTGCCAGCAGCCGGGGACTCTACGAGCAGTACTTC. It translates to CASSRGLYEQYF.

This clonotype was seen only a few times. The rearrangement joins TRBV2 to TRBJ1-5; TRBD1 might be the D (6 bases). Germline CDR1 reads SNHLY; CDR2 reads FYNNEI. V lost 3 bases, J lost 7 bases, and 13 bases lay in between. There are 14 residues in the CDR3. Here the CDR3 reads CASSDGGRGQPQHF. For the CDR3, the DNA is TGTGCCAGCAGTGACGGAGGCAGGGGCCAGCCCCAGCATTTT.

The chain recombines TRBV29-1 with TRBJ2-1; maybe TRBD1 (5 bases). Germline V gene sequence: CDR1 SQVTM, CDR2 ANQGSEA. CDR3 size: 16 residues. Trimming took 2 bases from V and 3 from J, leaving 17 bases between them. The CDR3 DNA reads as TGCAGCGTTGAATTACTGCAGGGCTTGGTCTACAATGAGCAGTTCTTC. It encodes CSVELLQGLVYNEQFF.

This clonotype was picked up a small number of times. This chain links TRBV7-9 with TRBJ1-1; 7 nucleotides agree with TRBD1. CDR3 size: 15 residues. V shed 1 base, J shed 0 bases, and the junction held 2 bases outside the gene matches. Germline V lookup: CDR1 SEHNR, CDR2 FQNEAQ (reference sequence). The CDR3 DNA reads as TGTGCCAGCAGCTTAGGGGACAGCTTGAACACTGAAGCTTTCTTT. Its protein is CASSLGDSLNTEAFF.

The chain uses TRBV18 and TRBJ2-1, with TRBD2 identical over 7 bases. The CDR3 runs 17 residues. Germline V CDR1 and CDR2: KGHSH, LQKENI. Unmatched junction bases numbered 10, after V lost 3 bases and J lost 2 bases. DNA for the CDR3: TGTGCCAGCTCACCCCCCCCGCGCGGGGGTACCTACAATGAGCAGTTCTTC. It codes for CASSPPPRGGTYNEQFF.

The chain has TRBV28 and TRBJ1-2, with D unclear. This CDR3 contains 15 residues. V dropped 6 bases and J dropped 6 bases, with 20 bases sitting between them. The germline V gene encodes CDR1 MDHEN and CDR2 SYDVKM. In DNA, the CDR3 is TGTGCCAGCAGGTATCCGGGCCAAAAACTGCATGGCTACACCTTC. It codes for CASRYPGQKLHGYTF.

This clonotype was picked up a small number of times. J is TRBJ1-1 and V is TRBV19; the D gene is possibly TRBD1 (6 bases). Germline V gives CDR1 LNHDA, CDR2 SQIVND (reference sequence). The CDR3 spans 15 residues. The V and J ends lost 6 bases and 6 bases respectively, with 20 bases between them. The CDR3 sequence is CASRPEQGWNSEAFF. CDR3 nucleotides: TGTGCCAGTAGGCCAGAACAGGGTTGGAATTCTGAAGCTTTCTTT. The variable domain in full, with the rest retrieved from reference TRBV19 and TRBJ1-1, is DGGITQSPKYLFRKEGQNVTLSCEQNLNHDAMYWYRQDPGQGLRLIYYSQIVNDFQKGDIAEGYSVSREKKESFPLTVTSAQKNPTAFYLCASRPEQGWNSEAFFGQGTRLTVV.

The DNA for the CDR3 is TGCGCCAGCAGCCAAGGCCTAGCGCCCTACAATGAGCAGTTCTTC. Translated, it gives CASSQGLAPYNEQFF. The rearrangement uses TRBV4-3 and TRBJ2-1; a weak D match, TRBD2 (6 bases). V dropped 1 base and J dropped 2 bases, with 9 bases sitting between them. This CDR3 has 15 residues. Germline V gene sequence: CDR1 LGHNA, CDR2 YSLEER.

The J gene is TRBJ1-2, the V gene TRBV12-3 or TRBV12-4; TRBD1 agrees at 10 bases. J gave up 8 bases and V 3 bases, and 3 bases lay outside the gene matches. The CDR3 contains 13 residues. The CDR3 DNA is TGTGCCAGCAGTTTTGGACAGGGGGTAGGCTACACCTTC. Protein product: CASSFGQGVGYTF.

This clonotype was recorded many times. The chain recombines TRBV4-3 with TRBJ1-1; 8 nucleotides match TRBD1. With 5 bases clipped from V and 3 bases from J, the junction kept 2 bases outside the gene matches. The CDR3 extends over 13 amino acids. CDR1 LGHNA and CDR2 YSLEER come from the germline V gene. DNA of the CDR3: TGCGCCAGCAGCACGGGACAGGACACTGAAGCTTTCTTT. Its translation is CASSTGQDTEAFF.

The gene calls are TRBV14 and TRBJ2-7, with 7 bases lining up with TRBD1. Germline V gives CDR1 SGHDN, CDR2 FVKESK. V shed 1 base, J shed 4 bases, and the junction held 4 bases outside the gene matches. The CDR3 loop spans 14 amino acids. The CDR3, as DNA: TGTGCCAGCAGCCAAGTGGACAGGTTTTACGAGCAGTACTTC. It encodes CASSQVDRFYEQYF.

J is TRBJ1-1 and V is TRBV20-1; no clear D. The CDR3 is 11 residues long. CDR1 is DFQATT and CDR2 is SNEGSKA in the germline V gene (reference sequence). With 7 bases removed from V and 2 bases from J, the gap between germline ends came to 8 bases. The CDR3 DNA follows: TGCAGTGTCTCCCTAAACACTGAAGCTTTCTTT. Its translation: CSVSLNTEAFF.

The chain combines TRBV7-9 with TRBJ2-7; D is tentatively TRBD1 or TRBD2 (5 bases each). CDR1 and CDR2 (germline): SEHNR, FQNEAQ (reference sequence). The germline V and J ends were trimmed by 1 base and 5 bases, with 12 bases remaining between them. The CDR3 is made up of 14 amino acids. The CDR3 loop is CASSLGGGENEQYF. The CDR3 coding sequence is TGTGCCAGCAGCTTAGGTGGGGGTGAAAACGAGCAGTACTTC.

The rearrangement joins TRBV28 to TRBJ2-7; 8 positions agree with TRBD1. The CDR3 is made up of 14 amino acids. J was trimmed by 9 bases and V by 4 bases; bases with no gene match: 11. Germline loops: CDR1 MDHEN, CDR2 SYDVKM. In DNA form, the CDR3 reads TGTGCCAGCAGTTGGGACAGGCGCCGCCCGGGGCAGTACTTC. Protein sequence: CASSWDRRRPGQYF.

Ten or more counts support this clonotype. This sequence joins TRBV28 and TRBJ2-1; TRBD2 agrees at 8 bases. Germline CDR1 MDHEN, CDR2 SYDVKM. J gave up 6 bases and V 9 bases, and 13 bases lay outside the gene matches. The CDR3 runs 15 residues. The CDR3 region is CASGFREGLSNEQFF. Here the CDR3 DNA reads TGTGCCAGTGGGTTCCGGGAGGGTCTTAGCAATGAGCAGTTCTTC. Full variable domain (remainder filled in from reference TRBV28 and TRBJ2-1): DVKVTQSSRYLVKRTGEKVFLECVQDMDHENMFWYRQDPGLGLRLIYFSYDVKMKEKGDIPEGYSVSREKKERFSLILESASTNQTSMYLCASGFREGLSNEQFFGPGTRLTVL.

This clonotype showed up just a few times. This rearrangement joins TRBV2 to TRBJ1-5, with D hard to call. CDR3 size: 15 residues. Trimming stripped 6 bases from V and 7 bases from J, with 19 bases between. Germline V gene lookup returns CDR1 SNHLY and CDR2 FYNNEI. The CDR3, as DNA: TGTGCCAGCAGGTCGTTGTCCAACTCTTTCCAGCCCCAGCATTTT. This translates into CASRSLSNSFQPQHF.

This clonotype occurred a few times. The junction does not match germline at one end; this may be a read error. V usage is TRBV24-1 and J usage is TRBJ2-3, with a weak D call TRBD1 (7 bases). This CDR3 is 11 amino acids long. Germline lookup yields CDR1 KGHDR and CDR2 SFDVKD. The CDR3 coding sequence is TGTGCCACCAGTGCCGCGGGACAGCTAGATTTT. Protein: CATSAAGQLDF.